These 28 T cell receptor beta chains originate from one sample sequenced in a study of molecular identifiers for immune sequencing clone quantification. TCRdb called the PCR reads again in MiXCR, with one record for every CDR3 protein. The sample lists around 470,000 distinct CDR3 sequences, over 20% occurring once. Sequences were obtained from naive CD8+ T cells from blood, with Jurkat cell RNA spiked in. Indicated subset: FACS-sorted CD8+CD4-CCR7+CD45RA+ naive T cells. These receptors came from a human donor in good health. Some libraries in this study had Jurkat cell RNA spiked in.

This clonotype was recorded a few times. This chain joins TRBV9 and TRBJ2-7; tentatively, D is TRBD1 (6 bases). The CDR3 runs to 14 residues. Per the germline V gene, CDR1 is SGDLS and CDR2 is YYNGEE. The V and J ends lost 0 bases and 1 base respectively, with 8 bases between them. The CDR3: CASSVGGQSYEQYF. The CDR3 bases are TGTGCCAGCAGCGTAGGAGGACAGTCCTACGAGCAGTACTTC.

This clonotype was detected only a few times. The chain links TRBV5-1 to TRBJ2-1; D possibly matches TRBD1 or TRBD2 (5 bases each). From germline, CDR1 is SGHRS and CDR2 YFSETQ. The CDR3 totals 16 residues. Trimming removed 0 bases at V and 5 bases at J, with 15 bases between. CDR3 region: CASSLDLGTFNNEQFF. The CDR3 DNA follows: TGCGCCAGCAGCTTGGATCTGGGGACGTTCAACAATGAGCAGTTCTTC.

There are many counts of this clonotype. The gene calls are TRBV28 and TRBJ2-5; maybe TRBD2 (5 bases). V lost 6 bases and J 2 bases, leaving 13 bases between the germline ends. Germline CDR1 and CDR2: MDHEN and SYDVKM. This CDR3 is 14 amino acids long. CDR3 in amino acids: CASRLGVRQETQYF. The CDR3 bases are TGTGCCAGCAGGCTCGGGGTGAGACAAGAGACCCAGTACTTC.

CDR3 DNA: TGTGCCAGCAGCCGGGACACATTAGGGTCACCCCTCCACTTT. Translation: CASSRDTLGSPLHF. The rearrangement joins TRBV21-1 to TRBJ1-6; TRBD1 is the table's D call and was not checked against the DNA. TRBV21-1 constitutes a pseudogene. This CDR3 has 14 amino acids.

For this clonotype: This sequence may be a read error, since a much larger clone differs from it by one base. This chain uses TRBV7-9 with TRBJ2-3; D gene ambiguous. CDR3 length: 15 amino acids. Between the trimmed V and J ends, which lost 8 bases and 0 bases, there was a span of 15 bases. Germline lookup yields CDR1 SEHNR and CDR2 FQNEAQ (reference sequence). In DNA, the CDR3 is TGTGCCAGCGGCCCCACCCCTTCTAGCACAGATACGCAGTATTTT. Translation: CASGPTPSSTDTQYF.

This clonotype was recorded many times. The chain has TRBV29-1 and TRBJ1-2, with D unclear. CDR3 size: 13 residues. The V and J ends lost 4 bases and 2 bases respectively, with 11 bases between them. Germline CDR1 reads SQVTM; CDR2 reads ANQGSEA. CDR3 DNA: TGCAGCGTTGGAACCAGCCACAACTATGGCTACACCTTC. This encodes CSVGTSHNYGYTF.

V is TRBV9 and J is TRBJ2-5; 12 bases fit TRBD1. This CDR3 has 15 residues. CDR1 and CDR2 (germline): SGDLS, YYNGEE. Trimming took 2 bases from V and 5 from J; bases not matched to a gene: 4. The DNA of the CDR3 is TGTGCCAGCAGCGTGGGGACAGGGGGCCTGGAGACCCAGTACTTC. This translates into CASSVGTGGLETQYF.

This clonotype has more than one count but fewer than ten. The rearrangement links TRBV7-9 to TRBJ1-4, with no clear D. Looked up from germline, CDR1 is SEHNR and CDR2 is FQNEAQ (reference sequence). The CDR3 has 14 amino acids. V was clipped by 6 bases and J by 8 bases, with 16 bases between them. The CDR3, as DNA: TGTGCCAGCAGTTCGGAGGGTGAACGAGAAAAACTGTTTTTT. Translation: CASSSEGEREKLFF.

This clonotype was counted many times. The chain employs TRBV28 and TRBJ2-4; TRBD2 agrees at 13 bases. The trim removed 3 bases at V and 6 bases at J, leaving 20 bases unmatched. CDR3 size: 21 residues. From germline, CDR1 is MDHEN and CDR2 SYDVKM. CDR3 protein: CASSLRVAWTSGRNSGNIQYF. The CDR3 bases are TGTGCCAGCAGTTTGAGGGTCGCCTGGACTAGCGGGAGAAACAGTGGAAACATTCAGTACTTC.

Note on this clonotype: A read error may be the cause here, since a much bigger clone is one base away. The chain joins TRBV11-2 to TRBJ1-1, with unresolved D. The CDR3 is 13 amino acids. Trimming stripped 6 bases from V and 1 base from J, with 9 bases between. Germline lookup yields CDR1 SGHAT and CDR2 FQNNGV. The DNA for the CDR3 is TGTGCCAGCAGATGTCCAGAGAACACTGAAGCTTTCTTT. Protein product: CASRCPENTEAFF.

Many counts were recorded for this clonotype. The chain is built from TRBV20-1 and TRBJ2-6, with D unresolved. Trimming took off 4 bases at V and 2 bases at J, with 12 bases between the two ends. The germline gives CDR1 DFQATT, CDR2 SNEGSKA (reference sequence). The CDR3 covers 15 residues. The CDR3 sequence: CSAKRPIAGANVLTF. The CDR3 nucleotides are TGCAGTGCTAAACGGCCTATAGCTGGGGCCAACGTCCTGACTTTC.

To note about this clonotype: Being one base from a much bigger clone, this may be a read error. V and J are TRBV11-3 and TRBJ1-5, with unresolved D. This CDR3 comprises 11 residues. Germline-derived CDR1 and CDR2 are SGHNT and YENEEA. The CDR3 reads CASLLGQPRHF. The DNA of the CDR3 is TGTGCCAGCCTTTTGGGTCAGCCCCGGCATTTT.

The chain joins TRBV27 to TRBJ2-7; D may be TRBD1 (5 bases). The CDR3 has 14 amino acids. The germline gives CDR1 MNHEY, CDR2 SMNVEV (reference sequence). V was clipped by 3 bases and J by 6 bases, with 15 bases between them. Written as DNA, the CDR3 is TGTGCCAGCAGTTTCCAGGGCCCCTTGGGCGAGCAGTACTTC. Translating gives CASSFQGPLGEQYF.

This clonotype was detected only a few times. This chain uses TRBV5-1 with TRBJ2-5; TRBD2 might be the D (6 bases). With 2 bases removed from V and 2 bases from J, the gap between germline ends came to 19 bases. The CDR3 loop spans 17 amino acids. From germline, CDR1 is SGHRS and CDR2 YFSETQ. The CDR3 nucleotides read TGCGCCAGCAGCTTAATTCGGGCGGGGAGCGGACAAGAGACCCAGTACTTC. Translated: CASSLIRAGSGQETQYF.

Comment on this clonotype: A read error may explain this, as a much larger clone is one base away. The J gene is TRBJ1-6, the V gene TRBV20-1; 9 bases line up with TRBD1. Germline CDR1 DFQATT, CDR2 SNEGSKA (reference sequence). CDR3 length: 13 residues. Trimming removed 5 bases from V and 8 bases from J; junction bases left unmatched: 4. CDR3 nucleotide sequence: TGCAGTGCTTGGGACAGGGATGATTCACCCCTCCACTTT. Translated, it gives CSAWDRDDSPLHF.

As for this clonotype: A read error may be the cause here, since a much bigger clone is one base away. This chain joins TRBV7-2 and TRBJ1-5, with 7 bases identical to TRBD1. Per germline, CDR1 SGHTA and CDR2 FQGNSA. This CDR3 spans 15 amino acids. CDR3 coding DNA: TGTGCCAGCAGCTTAACAGGGGCTCGAAATCGGCCCCAGCATTTT. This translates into CASSLTGARNRPQHF.

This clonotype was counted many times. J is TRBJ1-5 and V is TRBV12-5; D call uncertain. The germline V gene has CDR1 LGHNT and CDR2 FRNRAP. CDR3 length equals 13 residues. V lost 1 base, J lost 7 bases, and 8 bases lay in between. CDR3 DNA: TGTGCTAGTGGTTTGGGGGTAGGGCAGCCCCAGCATTTT. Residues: CASGLGVGQPQHF.

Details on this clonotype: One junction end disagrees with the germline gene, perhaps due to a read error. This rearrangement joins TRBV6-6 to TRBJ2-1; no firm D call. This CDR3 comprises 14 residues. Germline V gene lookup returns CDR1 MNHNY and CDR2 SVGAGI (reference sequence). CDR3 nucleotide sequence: TGTGCCAGCGGATCGTCCGTCTCCTACGATGAGCAGTTCTTC. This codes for CASGSSVSYDEQFF.

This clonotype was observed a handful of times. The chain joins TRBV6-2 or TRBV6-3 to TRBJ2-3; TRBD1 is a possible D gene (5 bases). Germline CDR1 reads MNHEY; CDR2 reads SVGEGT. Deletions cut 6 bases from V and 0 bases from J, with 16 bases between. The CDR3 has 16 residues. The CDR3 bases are TGTGCCAGCAGCCCCTGGGGCGGTCCGAGCACAGATACGCAGTATTTT. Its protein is CASSPWGGPSTDTQYF.

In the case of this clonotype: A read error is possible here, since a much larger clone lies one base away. CDR3 loop: CSARDRDRNTEAFF. CDR3 DNA sequence: TGCAGTGCTAGAGATCGGGACCGAAACACTGAAGCTTTCTTT. The chain carries TRBV20-1 and TRBJ1-1, with a weak D call TRBD1 (5 bases). Trimming stripped 0 bases from V and 2 bases from J, with 10 bases between. The CDR3 loop spans 14 amino acids. Per germline, CDR1 DFQATT and CDR2 SNEGSKA (reference sequence).

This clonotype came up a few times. In DNA form, the CDR3 reads TGTGCCAGTAGTATACTAGCGGGAGTGGCAGATACGCAGTATTTT. This gives the protein CASSILAGVADTQYF. The rearrangement uses TRBV19 and TRBJ2-3; 10 bases fit TRBD2. The CDR3 is 15 amino acids. CDR1 is LNHDA, CDR2 SQIVND, per germline (reference sequence). Trimming removed 2 bases from V and 4 bases from J; junction bases left unmatched: 3.

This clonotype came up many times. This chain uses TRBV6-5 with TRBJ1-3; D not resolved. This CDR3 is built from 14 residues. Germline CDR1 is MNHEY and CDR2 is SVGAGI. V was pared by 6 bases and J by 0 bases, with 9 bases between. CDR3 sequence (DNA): TGTGCCAGCAGCCTAGAACTCTCTGGAAACACCATATATTTT. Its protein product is CASSLELSGNTIYF.

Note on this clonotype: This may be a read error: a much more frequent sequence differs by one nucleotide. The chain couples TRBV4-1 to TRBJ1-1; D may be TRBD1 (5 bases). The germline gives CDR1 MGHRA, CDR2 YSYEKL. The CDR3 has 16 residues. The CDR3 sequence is CAGSQDLRGPNTEAFF. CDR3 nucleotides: TGCGCCGGCAGCCAAGATTTAAGGGGTCCGAACACTGAAGCTTTCTTT.

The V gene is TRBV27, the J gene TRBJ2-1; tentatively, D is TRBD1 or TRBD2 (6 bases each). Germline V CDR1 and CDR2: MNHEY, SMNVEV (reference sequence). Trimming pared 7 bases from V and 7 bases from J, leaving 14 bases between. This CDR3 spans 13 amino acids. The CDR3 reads CASKGGGLNEQFF. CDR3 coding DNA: TGTGCCAGCAAGGGTGGGGGGCTAAATGAGCAGTTCTTC.

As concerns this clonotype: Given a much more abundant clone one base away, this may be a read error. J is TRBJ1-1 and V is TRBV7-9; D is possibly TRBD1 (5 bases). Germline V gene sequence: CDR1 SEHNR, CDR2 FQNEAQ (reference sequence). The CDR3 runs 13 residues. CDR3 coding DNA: TGTGCCAGCAGCCCGACGGCGGACACTAAAGCTTTCTTT. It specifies CASSPTADTKAFF.

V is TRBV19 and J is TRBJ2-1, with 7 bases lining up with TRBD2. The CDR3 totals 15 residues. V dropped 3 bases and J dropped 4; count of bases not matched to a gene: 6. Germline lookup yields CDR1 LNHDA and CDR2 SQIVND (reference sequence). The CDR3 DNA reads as TGTGCCAGTAGTATCGTGGGGGGGGGGTACAATGAGCAGTTCTTC. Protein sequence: CASSIVGGGYNEQFF. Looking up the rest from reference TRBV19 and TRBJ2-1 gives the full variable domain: DGGITQSPKYLFRKEGQNVTLSCEQNLNHDAMYWYRQDPGQGLRLIYYSQIVNDFQKGDIAEGYSVSREKKESFPLTVTSAQKNPTAFYLCASSIVGGGYNEQFFGPGTRLTVL.

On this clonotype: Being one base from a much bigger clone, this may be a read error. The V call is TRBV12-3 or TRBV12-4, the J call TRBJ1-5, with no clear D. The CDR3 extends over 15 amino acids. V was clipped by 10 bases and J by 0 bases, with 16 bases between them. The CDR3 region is CANSPIEYSNQPQHF. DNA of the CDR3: TGTGCCAACAGCCCAATAGAATATAGCAATCAGCCCCAGCATTTT.

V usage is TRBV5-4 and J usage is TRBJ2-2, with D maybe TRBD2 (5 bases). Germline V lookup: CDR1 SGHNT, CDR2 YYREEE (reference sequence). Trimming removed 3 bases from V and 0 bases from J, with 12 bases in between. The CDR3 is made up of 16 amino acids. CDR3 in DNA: TGTGCCAGCAGCTCTGGCGAACTAGCGAACACCGGGGAGCTGTTTTTT. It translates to CASSSGELANTGELFF.